A single sample gave rise to the 28 T cell receptor beta chains below, sequenced in a study of cytomegalovirus exposure and HLA in healthy donors. The PCR had 60 Vbeta and 13 Jbeta primers. The repertoire was sequenced with immunoSEQ multiplex PCR; TCRdb's copy has only in-frame clones and lacks some. This sample has 150,000 or so clones; around three quarters occur once, and the top ten carry roughly 1.6%. Source material: PBMCs. The receptors derive from a man aged 35-49 years in good health and CMV-seronegative.

The V and J genes are TRBV11-3 and TRBJ2-7, with D perhaps TRBD2 (7 bases). The V end lost 5 bases, the J end lost 0 bases, and 11 bases lay between the germline ends. This CDR3 contains 14 residues. The germline CDR1 and CDR2 sequences are SGHNT and YENEEA. In DNA form, the CDR3 reads TGTGCCAGCAGCGGGGGCGGGAGCTCCTACGAGCAGTACTTC. Its translation: CASSGGGSSYEQYF.

The chain links TRBV25-1 to TRBJ1-1; D perhaps matches TRBD1 (6 bases). The CDR3 spans 15 residues. Looked up from germline, CDR1 is MGHDK and CDR2 is SYGVNS. V lost 5 bases and J lost 5, with 18 bases in between. The CDR3 nucleotides are TGTGCCAGCAGTAATCCGACGACAGGTTTGACTGAAGCTTTCTTT. This encodes CASSNPTTGLTEAFF. The complete variable domain, with remaining parts taken from reference TRBV25-1 and TRBJ1-1, reads EADIYQTPRYLVIGTGKKITLECSQTMGHDKMYWYQQDPGMELHLIHYSYGVNSTEKGDLSSESTVSRIRTEHFPLTLESARPSHTSQYLCASSNPTTGLTEAFFGQGTRLTVV.

V usage is TRBV7-8 and J usage is TRBJ2-7; 8 nucleotides agree with TRBD2. The CDR3 has 16 amino acids. CDR1 and CDR2 (germline): SGHVS, FQNEAQ. The V gene end was trimmed by 6 bases and the J gene end by 4 bases; junction bases not matched to a gene: 14. CDR3 sequence reads: CASSFRGREGRYEQYV. For the CDR3, the DNA is TGTGCCAGCAGTTTTAGAGGACGGGAGGGCCGTTACGAGCAGTACGTC.

The J gene is TRBJ2-1, the V gene TRBV7-3, with 11 positions matching TRBD2. V was clipped by 5 bases and J by 9 bases; unmatched bases: 6. From germline, CDR1 is SGHTA and CDR2 FQGTGA. CDR3 length: 14 residues. The CDR3 nucleotides read TGTGCCAGCAGCCAAACTAGCGGGAGTAGTGAGCAGTTCTTC. Encoded protein: CASSQTSGSSEQFF.

This clone came up a few times. J is TRBJ2-7 and V is TRBV2; possible D gene TRBD2, 5 bases. There are 13 residues in the CDR3. V shed 8 bases and J shed 7 bases, with 18 bases lying between them. Germline V lookup: CDR1 SNHLY, CDR2 FYNNEI. CDR3 in amino acids: CASGRVVRLEQYV. The CDR3 DNA reads TGTGCCAGCGGAAGAGTGGTTCGACTAGAGCAGTACGTC.

The gene calls are TRBV28 and TRBJ2-7; TRBD2 agrees at 11 bases. The CDR3 has 15 residues. Germline CDR1 is MDHEN and CDR2 is SYDVKM. After removal of 6 bases from V and 0 bases from J, the junction contained 4 bases not matched to a gene. This CDR3 is CASRMGLAVSYEQYF. The CDR3 DNA is TGTGCCAGCAGGATGGGACTAGCGGTCTCCTACGAGCAGTACTTC.

The chain combines TRBV6-5 with TRBJ1-2; TRBD1 matches at 8 bases. Trimming took 5 bases from V and 4 from J; bases not matched to a gene: 6. Germline V lookup: CDR1 MNHEY, CDR2 SVGAGI. There are 14 residues in the CDR3. This chain's CDR3 is CASSEGTGVYGYTF. CDR3 coding DNA: TGTGCCAGCAGTGAAGGGACAGGCGTCTATGGCTACACCTTC.

As to this clone: Distinct nucleotide sequences in the sample also encode this CDR3. V is TRBV10-2 and J is TRBJ2-7; TRBD2 matches at 7 bases. The V and J ends lost 8 bases and 10 bases, in that order; junction bases with no gene match: 8. The germline gives CDR1 WSHSY, CDR2 SAAADI. The CDR3 extends over 11 amino acids. CDR3 bases: TGCGCCAGCGGGGGGGTACTCGAACAGTACTTC. This gives the protein CASGGVLEQYF.

The rearrangement uses TRBV19 and TRBJ2-5; tentatively, D is TRBD1 (6 bases). This CDR3 has 16 amino acids. Germline lookup yields CDR1 LNHDA and CDR2 SQIVND (reference sequence). V was cut by 3 bases and J by 5 bases, with 19 bases left in between. CDR3 bases: TGTGCCAGTAGTATGGGACATCCCCAGTTTTGGGAGACCCAGTACTTC. Residues: CASSMGHPQFWETQYF.

The J gene is TRBJ2-1, the V gene TRBV9; D perhaps matches TRBD2 (5 bases). In germline, CDR1 is SGDLS, CDR2 YYNGEE. Trimming took 3 bases from V and 9 from J, leaving 13 bases between them. The CDR3 is made up of 13 amino acids. CDR3 in amino acids: CASSALGSVEQFF. DNA of the CDR3: TGTGCCAGCAGCGCACTAGGGTCGGTTGAGCAGTTCTTC.

The chain recombines TRBV29-1 with TRBJ2-1, with 8 nucleotides matching TRBD2. CDR1 and CDR2 from the germline V gene are SQVTM and ANQGSEA. CDR3 length equals 15 residues. V dropped 6 bases and J dropped 0; count of bases not matched to a gene: 7. CDR3 protein: CSVGGGPVSYNEQFF. DNA of the CDR3: TGCAGCGTCGGGGGGGGGCCGGTCTCCTACAATGAGCAGTTCTTC.

This clone appeared once. This chain links TRBV15 with TRBJ2-7; no clear D gene. Germline V lookup: CDR1 LNHNV, CDR2 YYDKDF (reference sequence). The CDR3 covers 15 residues. The V gene lost 0 bases and the J gene lost 1 base, with 10 bases spanning the gap. This chain's CDR3 is CATSRDPVVSYEQYF. Written as DNA, the CDR3 is TGTGCCACCAGCAGAGATCCGGTAGTTTCCTACGAGCAGTACTTC.

The chain recombines TRBV10-3 with TRBJ2-3; the D is unclear. The germline V gene has CDR1 ENHRY and CDR2 SYGVKD. The CDR3 sequence is 12 residues long. Trimming took 8 bases from V and 5 from J, leaving 11 bases between them. CDR3 region: CAIAALRDTQYF. CDR3 nucleotides: TGTGCCATCGCGGCATTAAGAGATACGCAGTATTTT.

This clone came up a few times. V is TRBV28 and J is TRBJ1-2, with D possibly being TRBD1 (6 bases). Trimming shortened V by 3 bases and J by 5 bases, and 16 bases separated the two germline ends. The CDR3 covers 15 residues. CDR1 MDHEN and CDR2 SYDVKM come from the germline V gene. This CDR3 is CASSFGGADAYGYTF. CDR3 bases: TGTGCCAGCAGTTTCGGGGGGGCGGATGCGTATGGCTACACCTTC.

The chain combines TRBV7-2 with TRBJ2-3; TRBD2 might be the D (5 bases). CDR3 length: 15 amino acids. Germline V gene sequence: CDR1 SGHTA, CDR2 FQGNSA. V was pared by 4 bases and J by 4 bases, with 15 bases between. The CDR3 reads CASSSQRSYSDTQYF. CDR3 coding DNA: TGTGCCAGCAGCTCCCAGCGGAGTTATTCAGATACGCAGTATTTT.

The rearrangement uses TRBV10-2 and TRBJ2-2, with TRBD2 matching over 12 bases. This CDR3 spans 19 amino acids. Trimming took 6 bases from V and 3 from J; bases not matched to a gene: 14. The germline CDR1 and CDR2 sequences are WSHSY and SAAADI. The CDR3 region is CASSLVRLAGAKYTGELFF. CDR3 sequence (DNA): TGCGCCAGCAGCCTGGTTCGACTAGCGGGAGCGAAATACACCGGGGAGCTGTTTTTT.

The gene calls are TRBV28 and TRBJ2-7; D uncertain. CDR1 MDHEN and CDR2 SYDVKM come from the germline V gene. The CDR3 has 12 residues. Trimming stripped 5 bases from V and 1 base from J, with 6 bases between. The CDR3 region is CASSRASYEQYF. CDR3 coding DNA: TGTGCCAGCAGTCGAGCTTCCTACGAGCAGTACTTC.

The V and J genes are TRBV6-5 and TRBJ2-1; D might be TRBD2 (6 bases). The CDR3 sequence is 13 residues long. V was clipped by 5 bases and J by 4 bases, with 9 bases between them. CDR1 is MNHEY and CDR2 is SVGAGI in the germline V gene. CDR3 sequence reads: CASSTGLYNEQFF. The CDR3 DNA reads TGTGCCAGCAGTACGGGACTTTACAATGAGCAGTTCTTC.

The gene calls are TRBV5-1 and TRBJ2-3, with D possibly being TRBD1 (5 bases). Trimming removed 3 bases at V and 1 base at J, with 15 bases between. This CDR3 spans 16 amino acids. Germline lookup yields CDR1 SGHRS and CDR2 YFSETQ. CDR3 bases: TGCGCCAGCAGCTCCGAACCGGGCAGGGGCACAGATACGCAGTATTTT. This encodes CASSSEPGRGTDTQYF.

The chain has TRBV19 and TRBJ1-5; maybe TRBD1 (6 bases). The V gene's germline CDR1 is LNHDA and CDR2 SQIVND (reference sequence). The CDR3 has 15 amino acids. Trimming stripped 3 bases from V and 0 bases from J, with 9 bases between. CDR3 amino acids: CASSIRQDSNQPQHF. The CDR3 region has the DNA TGTGCCAGTAGTATCCGACAGGATAGCAATCAGCCCCAGCATTTT.

The chain couples TRBV4-1 to TRBJ1-5, with no clear D. With 7 bases removed from V and 0 bases from J, the gap between germline ends came to 13 bases. The CDR3 is 15 amino acids. CDR1 and CDR2 from the germline V gene are MGHRA and YSYEKL. The CDR3 is CASTSEPFSNQPQHF. CDR3 nucleotide sequence: TGCGCCAGCACCTCCGAGCCGTTTAGCAATCAGCCCCAGCATTTT.

The J gene is TRBJ2-3, the V gene TRBV10-3; 9 nucleotides match TRBD2. With 6 bases clipped from V and 3 bases from J, the junction kept 10 bases outside the gene matches. Germline lookup yields CDR1 ENHRY and CDR2 SYGVKD. CDR3 size: 16 residues. CDR3 in DNA: TGTGCCATCAGCGACCCAGCGGGAGGAGGTACAGATACGCAGTATTTT. Residues: CAISDPAGGGTDTQYF.

The chain uses TRBV30 and TRBJ2-3, with 12 bases matching TRBD1. CDR1 is GTSNPN and CDR2 is SVGIG in the germline V gene (reference sequence). With V trimmed by 0 bases and J by 6 bases, 4 bases remained unmatched. There are 15 residues in the CDR3. The CDR3 coding sequence is TGTGCCTGGAGTGTCGAGGGACAGGGGGCTGATACGCAGTATTTT. Protein product: CAWSVEGQGADTQYF.

The chain has TRBV19 and TRBJ2-1; TRBD1 might be the D (6 bases). Trimming left V 3 bases short and J 8 bases short, with 20 bases between. The CDR3 is 16 amino acids. Germline-derived CDR1 and CDR2 are LNHDA and SQIVND (reference sequence). CDR3: CASSIPGASLWDEQFF. The CDR3 DNA is TGTGCCAGTAGTATTCCAGGGGCTAGCCTTTGGGATGAGCAGTTCTTC.

The gene calls are TRBV5-8 and TRBJ1-3; 8 positions agree with TRBD1. The CDR3 extends over 16 amino acids. Germline trimming cut 0 bases from V and 4 bases from J; bases unmatched to any gene: 6. Germline lookup yields CDR1 SGHTS and CDR2 YDEGEE. In nucleotides, the CDR3 is TGTGCCAGCAGCTTGGAGGTTGGGACAGGAGGAAACACCATATATTTT. Protein sequence: CASSLEVGTGGNTIYF.

This sequence joins TRBV10-2 and TRBJ2-7, with TRBD2 matching over 7 bases. This CDR3 has 16 residues. The V segment lost 6 bases and the J segment 6 bases; nucleotides outside the gene matches: 17. From germline, CDR1 is WSHSY and CDR2 SAAADI. This CDR3 is CASSQTGGTGWLEQYF. The DNA for the CDR3 is TGCGCCAGCAGCCAAACCGGGGGGACGGGCTGGCTCGAGCAGTACTTC.

This clone was seen more than once but under ten times. The rearrangement links TRBV6-5 to TRBJ1-2; possible D gene TRBD1, 6 bases. Trimming removed 5 bases at V and 4 bases at J, with 14 bases between. Germline V lookup: CDR1 MNHEY, CDR2 SVGAGI. CDR3 length: 14 amino acids. CDR3 nucleotides: TGTGCCAGCAGTACCGGGCGGGGGGCCTATGGCTACACCTTC. This translates into CASSTGRGAYGYTF.

V usage is TRBV6-1 and J usage is TRBJ1-4; 7 nucleotides agree with TRBD1. CDR1 is MNHNS, CDR2 SASEGT, per germline. The CDR3 is 15 amino acids. J lost 5 bases, V lost 2 bases, and 5 bases had no gene match. CDR3 coding DNA: TGTGCCAGCAGTGAATTCGGACAGGCCAATGAAAAACTGTTTTTT. This gives the protein CASSEFGQANEKLFF.